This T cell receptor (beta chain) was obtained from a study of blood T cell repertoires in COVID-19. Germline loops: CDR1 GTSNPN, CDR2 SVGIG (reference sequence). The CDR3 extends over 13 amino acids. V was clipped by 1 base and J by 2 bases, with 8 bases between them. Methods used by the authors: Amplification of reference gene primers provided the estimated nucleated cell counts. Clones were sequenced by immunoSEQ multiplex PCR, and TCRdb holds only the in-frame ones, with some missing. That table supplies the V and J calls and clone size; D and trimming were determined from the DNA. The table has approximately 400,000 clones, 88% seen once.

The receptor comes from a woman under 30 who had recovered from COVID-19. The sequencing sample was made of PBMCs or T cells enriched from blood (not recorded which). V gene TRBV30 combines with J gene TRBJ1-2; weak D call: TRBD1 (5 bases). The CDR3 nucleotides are TGTGCCTGGAGTGAGTCAGGGAACTATGGCTACACCTTC. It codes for CAWSESGNYGYTF.